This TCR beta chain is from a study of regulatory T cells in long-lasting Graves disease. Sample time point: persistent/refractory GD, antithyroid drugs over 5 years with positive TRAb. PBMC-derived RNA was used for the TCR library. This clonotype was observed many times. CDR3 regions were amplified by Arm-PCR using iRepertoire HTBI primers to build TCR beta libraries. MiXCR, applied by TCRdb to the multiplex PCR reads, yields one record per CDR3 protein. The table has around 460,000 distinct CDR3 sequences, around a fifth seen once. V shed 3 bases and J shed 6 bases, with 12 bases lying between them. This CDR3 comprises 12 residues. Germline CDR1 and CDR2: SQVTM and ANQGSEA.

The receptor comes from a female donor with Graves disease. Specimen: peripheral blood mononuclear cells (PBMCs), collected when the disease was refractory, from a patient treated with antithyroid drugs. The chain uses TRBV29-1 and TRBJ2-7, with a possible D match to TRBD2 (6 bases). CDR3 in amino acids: CSVDSGGREQYF. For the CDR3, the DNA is TGCAGCGTTGACTCCGGAGGGCGCGAGCAGTACTTC.